One and the same sample provided the 26 T cell receptor beta chains below, sequenced in a study of graft-versus-host responses after intestinal transplantation. TCRdb keeps only in-frame clones here, not all; method: immunoSEQ multiplex PCR. Here the sample spans 20,000 to 25,000 clones, approximately 93% being singletons. This material consisted of PBMCs, taken 156 days after intestinal transplant. These receptors all come from a human patient who received an intestinal transplant, so some T cells may come from the graft donor.

The rearrangement links TRBV15 to TRBJ2-5, with D possibly matching TRBD1 (6 bases). The ends were cut back, 4 bases at V and 1 base at J, with 10 bases in the middle. The CDR3 runs 14 residues. CDR1 and CDR2 from the germline V gene are LNHNV and YYDKDF (reference sequence). CDR3 sequence: CATSILQGQETQYF. DNA of the CDR3: TGTGCCACCAGCATACTACAGGGCCAAGAGACCCAGTACTTC.

This rearrangement joins TRBV4-1 to TRBJ2-2; D is undetermined. CDR3 length: 14 residues. CDR1 is MGHRA and CDR2 is YSYEKL in the germline V gene. Between the trimmed V and J ends, which lost 1 base and 2 bases, there was a span of 5 bases. CDR3 coding DNA: TGCGCCAGCAGCCAAGCACTTAACACCGGGGAGCTGTTTTTT. This sequence encodes CASSQALNTGELFF.

The chain couples TRBV27 to TRBJ2-7; weak D call: TRBD1 (6 bases). Trimming left V 3 bases short and J 2 bases short, with 17 bases between. The CDR3 covers 16 residues. Germline V gene sequence: CDR1 MNHEY, CDR2 SMNVEV (reference sequence). The chain's CDR3 is CASSFQTGYYTYEQYF. CDR3 sequence (DNA): TGTGCCAGCAGTTTCCAGACAGGTTATTATACCTACGAGCAGTACTTC.

The V gene is TRBV7-8, the J gene TRBJ2-5; TRBD1 aligns across 8 bases. CDR3 size: 19 residues. V was clipped by 2 bases and J by 0 bases; unmatched bases: 14. Germline assignment: CDR1 SGHVS and CDR2 FQNEAQ. The CDR3 spells CASSLSLSSGTGDQETQYF. The CDR3 nucleotides are TGTGCCAGCAGCTTATCCCTTTCTTCTGGGACAGGCGACCAAGAGACCCAGTACTTC.

The J gene is TRBJ2-5, the V gene TRBV7-6; D may be TRBD2 (7 bases). CDR3 length: 13 residues. V lost 5 bases, J lost 5 bases, and 12 bases lay in between. Germline loops: CDR1 SGHVS, CDR2 FNYEAQ. The CDR3 DNA reads as TGTGCCAGCAGCCCACAGGGAGGGGAGACCCAGTACTTC. It codes for CASSPQGGETQYF.

The rearrangement joins TRBV4-3 to TRBJ2-2, with TRBD2 matching 9 bases. This CDR3 is 17 amino acids long. The V segment lost 0 bases and the J segment 4 bases; nucleotides outside the gene matches: 6. Germline V gene lookup returns CDR1 LGHNA and CDR2 YSLEER. CDR3 in amino acids: CASSQEIGAGGTGELFF. DNA of the CDR3: TGCGCCAGCAGCCAAGAAATCGGAGCGGGGGGCACCGGGGAGCTGTTTTTT.

This chain connects TRBV7-2 to TRBJ1-2; 8 bases are shared with TRBD1. V gave up 1 base and J gave up 1 base; unmatched junction bases: 2. Germline values: CDR1 SGHTA, CDR2 FQGNSA. CDR3 length equals 15 residues. As DNA, the CDR3 is TGTGCCAGCAGCTTAGTACAGGGGGATAACTATGGCTACACCTTC. It specifies CASSLVQGDNYGYTF.

The chain has TRBV7-8 and TRBJ2-3; the match to TRBD1 covers 9 bases. J lost 4 bases, V lost 5 bases, and 7 bases had no gene match. The CDR3 consists of 15 residues. Germline V gene lookup returns CDR1 SGHVS and CDR2 FQNEAQ. The CDR3 here is CASSKQGAVSDTQYF. DNA of the CDR3: TGTGCCAGCAGCAAACAGGGGGCCGTGTCAGATACGCAGTATTTT.

V gene TRBV28 combines with J gene TRBJ2-1; 13 bases map to TRBD2. This CDR3 is built from 17 residues. J was trimmed by 6 bases and V by 1 base; bases with no gene match: 6. The germline V gene encodes CDR1 MDHEN and CDR2 SYDVKM. CDR3 protein: CASSLFPGTSGTNEQFF. CDR3 nucleotide sequence: TGTGCCAGCAGTTTATTCCCCGGGACTAGCGGGACCAATGAGCAGTTCTTC.

V is TRBV11-2 and J is TRBJ1-1; D is possibly TRBD1 (6 bases). The germline V gene has CDR1 SGHAT and CDR2 FQNNGV. V was trimmed by 1 base and J by 5 bases, leaving 14 bases between them. The CDR3 sequence is 15 residues long. The DNA for the CDR3 is TGTGCCAGCAGCTTAGGTCTGGGGGCAACGACTGAAGCTTTCTTT. The encoded protein is CASSLGLGATTEAFF.

This chain joins TRBV19 and TRBJ2-7, with 9 bases identical to TRBD2. CDR3 length equals 14 residues. Germline CDR1 LNHDA, CDR2 SQIVND (reference sequence). Losses at the gene ends were 3 bases for V and 4 bases for J; bases not matched to a gene: 4. CDR3 nucleotides: TGTGCCAGTAGTATTGACAGCGGGAGGTACGAGCAGTACTTC. It yields the protein CASSIDSGRYEQYF.

This chain uses TRBV28 with TRBJ2-7, with TRBD2 matching 12 bases. Germline loops: CDR1 MDHEN, CDR2 SYDVKM. The trim removed 6 bases at V and 6 bases at J, leaving 15 bases unmatched. This CDR3 comprises 17 residues. CDR3 region: CASSRSGLAGFRSEQYF. CDR3 in DNA: TGTGCCAGCAGCCGCTCGGGACTAGCGGGTTTTAGGAGCGAGCAGTACTTC.

The chain combines TRBV6-6 with TRBJ1-5; perhaps TRBD1 as D (5 bases). V was shortened by 1 base and J by 2 bases, with 12 bases between the two germline ends. CDR1 is MNHNY and CDR2 is SVGAGI in the germline V gene (reference sequence). The length of the CDR3 is 16 residues. CDR3 protein: CASSYFGQGGNQPQHF. CDR3 sequence (DNA): TGTGCCAGCAGTTACTTTGGTCAGGGAGGCAATCAGCCCCAGCATTTT.

The V gene is TRBV29-1, the J gene TRBJ1-2; TRBD1 might be the D (5 bases). Trimming cost V 6 bases and J 8 bases, with 28 bases left between them. Germline V gives CDR1 SQVTM, CDR2 ANQGSEA. The CDR3 has 16 residues. The CDR3 DNA reads TGCAGCGTAGCGGGGGGTACCGGGATTGGGGTTGTAGGCTACACCTTC. It specifies CSVAGGTGIGVVGYTF.

This clone is a singleton in its sample. The rearrangement joins TRBV5-6 to TRBJ2-3; 9 nucleotides align to TRBD2. The CDR3 contains 16 residues. Germline V gene lookup returns CDR1 SGHDT and CDR2 YYEEEE. The ends lost 4 bases at V and 10 bases at J; junction bases unmatched: 16. This chain's CDR3 is CASSPDSGTSSRSQYF. DNA for the CDR3: TGTGCCAGCAGCCCCGATTCCGGGACTAGCAGTAGATCGCAGTATTTT.

A single count supports this clone. The chain has TRBV12-2 and TRBJ1-4; the D call of TRBD1 is as the table states it, not checked on the DNA. TRBV12-2 corresponds to a pseudogene. CDR3 length: 16 residues. The CDR3 region has the DNA TGTGCAAGTCGCGCAAACTTCACAGGGGCGGATGAAAAACTGTTTTTT. Translating gives CASRANFTGADEKLFF.

This chain connects TRBV7-7 to TRBJ2-2; D call uncertain. The CDR3 spans 12 residues. Trimming left V 8 bases short and J 3 bases short, with 7 bases between. The germline CDR1 and CDR2 sequences are SSHAT and FNYEAQ (reference sequence). CDR3 bases: TGTGCCAGCTTACAAGACACCGGGGAGCTGTTTTTT. It specifies CASLQDTGELFF.

The genes are TRBV13 and TRBJ2-5, with 10 bases fitting TRBD2. With V trimmed by 3 bases and J by 2 bases, 6 bases remained unmatched. The germline CDR1 and CDR2 sequences are PRHDT and FYEKMQ (reference sequence). CDR3 length: 16 amino acids. The CDR3 here is CASSFPSGSWQETQYF. The CDR3 DNA reads as TGTGCCAGCAGCTTCCCTAGCGGGAGTTGGCAAGAGACCCAGTACTTC.

This clone was seen just once. The chain uses TRBV4-1 and TRBJ2-7; possible D gene TRBD2, 6 bases. Trimming removed 0 bases at V and 2 bases at J, with 14 bases between. The germline gives CDR1 MGHRA, CDR2 YSYEKL. The CDR3 loop spans 16 amino acids. Written as DNA, the CDR3 is TGCGCCAGCAGCCAAGAATTCTCTAGCGCCGCCTACGAGCAGTACTTC. It is translated as CASSQEFSSAAYEQYF.

This chain joins TRBV10-1 and TRBJ2-3; D might be TRBD2 (6 bases). The germline CDR1 and CDR2 sequences are WNHNN and SYGVQD (reference sequence). This CDR3 contains 15 residues. The germline V and J ends were trimmed by 4 bases and 1 base, with 12 bases remaining between them. The CDR3 region has the DNA TGCGCCAGCAGTGCCGGGGCTAGCGGCACAGATACGCAGTATTTT. Translating gives CASSAGASGTDTQYF.

The chain has TRBV15 and TRBJ1-2; 7 bases match TRBD1. With 3 bases clipped from V and 4 bases from J, the junction kept 8 bases outside the gene matches. Germline V lookup: CDR1 LNHNV, CDR2 YYDKDF (reference sequence). CDR3 length: 15 amino acids. The CDR3 spells CATSSDREGPYGYTF. The DNA for the CDR3 is TGTGCCACCAGCAGTGACAGGGAGGGACCCTATGGCTACACCTTC. Variable domain in full (rest from reference TRBV15 and TRBJ1-2): DAMVIQNPRYQVTQFGKPVTLSCSQTLNHNVMYWYQQKSSQAPKLLFHYYDKDFNNEADTPDNFQSRRPNTSFCFLDIRSPGLGDTAMYLCATSSDREGPYGYTFGSGTRLTVV.

This chain links TRBV5-5 with TRBJ1-1, with TRBD1 matching 8 bases. The CDR3 is 14 amino acids. Germline assignment: CDR1 SGHKS and CDR2 YYEKEE (reference sequence). V gave up 4 bases and J gave up 3 bases; unmatched junction bases: 5. The CDR3 sequence: CASSVDRVYTEAFF. In nucleotides, the CDR3 is TGTGCCAGCAGCGTGGACAGGGTTTACACTGAAGCTTTCTTT.

This clone appeared a single time. This chain joins TRBV19 and TRBJ1-5, with D uncertain. Looked up from germline, CDR1 is LNHDA and CDR2 is SQIVND (reference sequence). V lost 7 bases to trimming and J lost 2 bases, with 6 bases between them. This CDR3 spans 12 amino acids. The CDR3 sequence is CASTEGNQPQHF. The CDR3 nucleotides are TGTGCCAGTACTGAGGGCAATCAGCCCCAGCATTTT.

This clone has only one observation. The chain has TRBV5-1 and TRBJ2-7; D gene unclear. The V end lost 0 bases, the J end lost 4 bases, and 11 bases lay between the germline ends. Germline V gene lookup returns CDR1 SGHRS and CDR2 YFSETQ. The CDR3 sequence is 14 residues long. In nucleotides, the CDR3 is TGCGCCAGCAGCTTGGCGGCGTGGATTTACGAGCAGTACTTC. Its translation: CASSLAAWIYEQYF.

This clone was counted once. CDR3 sequence (DNA): TGTGCCAGCAGCCTGAATGAGAACACTGAAGCTTTCTTT. Protein product: CASSLNENTEAFF. This chain links TRBV13 with TRBJ1-1; D is ambiguous. This CDR3 has 13 residues. V was trimmed by 5 bases and J by 1 base, leaving 8 bases between them. Per the germline V gene, CDR1 is PRHDT and CDR2 is FYEKMQ (reference sequence).

This clone showed up just once. The chain links TRBV30 to TRBJ1-1; D ambiguous. Germline CDR1 is GTSNPN and CDR2 is SVGIG (reference sequence). The V end was cut by 3 bases, the J end by 5 bases, with 10 bases between. The CDR3 consists of 12 residues. The CDR3 region has the DNA TGTGCCTGGAGAGGCGGTCGGACTGAAGCTTTCTTT. Translating gives CAWRGGRTEAFF.